This T cell receptor (beta chain) was sequenced during a study of T cells after yellow fever vaccination. TCRdb re-called the 5' RACE reads through MiXCR, storing one row per CDR3 protein. The sample has some 670,000 distinct CDR3 sequences; 10% to 15% are singletons. The TCR was taken from a man younger than 40 who received the YFV17D yellow fever vaccine. The source was PBMCs, collected on the day of the yellow fever booster vaccination.

The CDR3 loop is CASGLSGGGYTF. The CDR3 coding sequence is TGTGCCAGCGGATTATCCGGGGGCGGCTACACCTTC. The gene calls are TRBV6-5 and TRBJ1-2; tentative D call: TRBD1 (6 bases). V lost 8 bases and J lost 8, with 15 bases in between. CDR1 and CDR2 from the germline V gene are MNHEY and SVGAGI. This CDR3 has 12 residues.